This T cell receptor beta chain was captured in a study of T cell responses to AZD1222 COVID-19 vaccine. CDR1 and CDR2 from the germline V gene are SGHRS and YFSETQ. V lost 0 bases to trimming and J lost 4 bases; unmatched junction nucleotides: 3. This CDR3 comprises 14 residues. Assay used: immunoSEQ multiplex PCR; TCRdb lists only in-frame clones, some missing. The sample holds 95,000 to 110,000 clones, more than 85% seen once. The clonotype comes from an adult in good health. The chain carries TRBV5-1 and TRBJ1-2, with 7 bases that match TRBD1. Sequencing used peripheral blood, obtained on day 0 of AZD1222 vaccination. The DNA of the CDR3 is TGCGCCAGCAGCTTGGACAGGGGAAGCTATGGCTACACCTTC. Its protein is CASSLDRGSYGYTF.